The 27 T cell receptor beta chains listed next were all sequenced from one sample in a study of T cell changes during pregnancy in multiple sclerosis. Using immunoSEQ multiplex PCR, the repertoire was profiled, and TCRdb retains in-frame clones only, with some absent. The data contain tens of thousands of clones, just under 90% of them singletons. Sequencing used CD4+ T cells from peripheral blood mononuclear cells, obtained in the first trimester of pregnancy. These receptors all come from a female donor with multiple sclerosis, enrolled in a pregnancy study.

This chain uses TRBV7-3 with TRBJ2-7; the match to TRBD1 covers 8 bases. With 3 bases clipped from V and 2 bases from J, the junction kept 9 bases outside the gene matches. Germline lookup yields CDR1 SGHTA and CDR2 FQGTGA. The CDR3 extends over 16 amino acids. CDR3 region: CASSFRGGQGPYEQYF. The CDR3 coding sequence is TGTGCCAGCAGCTTTCGGGGAGGACAGGGACCCTACGAGCAGTACTTC.

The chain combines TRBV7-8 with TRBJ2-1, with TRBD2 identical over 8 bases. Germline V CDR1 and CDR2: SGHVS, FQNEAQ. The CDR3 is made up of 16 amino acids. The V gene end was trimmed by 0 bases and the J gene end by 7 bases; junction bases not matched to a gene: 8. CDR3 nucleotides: TGTGCCAGCAGCTTAGCCCACCAGCGGGAGACGAATGAGCAGTTCTTC. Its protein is CASSLAHQRETNEQFF.

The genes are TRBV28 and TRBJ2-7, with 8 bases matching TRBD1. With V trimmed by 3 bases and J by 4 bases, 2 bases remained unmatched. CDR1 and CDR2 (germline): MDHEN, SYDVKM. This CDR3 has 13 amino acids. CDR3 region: CASSFDRGYEQYF. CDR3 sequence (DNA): TGTGCCAGCAGTTTTGACAGGGGTTACGAGCAGTACTTC.

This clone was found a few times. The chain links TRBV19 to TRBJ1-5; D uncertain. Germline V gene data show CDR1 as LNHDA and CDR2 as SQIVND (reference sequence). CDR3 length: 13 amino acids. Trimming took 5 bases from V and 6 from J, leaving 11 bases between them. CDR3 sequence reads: CASSSQVVQPQHF. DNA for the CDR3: TGTGCCAGTAGTTCTCAGGTTGTTCAGCCCCAGCATTTT.

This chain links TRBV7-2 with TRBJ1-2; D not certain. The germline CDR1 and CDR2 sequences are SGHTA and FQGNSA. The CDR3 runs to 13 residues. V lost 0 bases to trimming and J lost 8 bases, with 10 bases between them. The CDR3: CASSLATSRGYTF. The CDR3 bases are TGTGCCAGCAGCTTAGCCACATCCAGAGGCTACACCTTC. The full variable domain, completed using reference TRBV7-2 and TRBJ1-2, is GAGVSQSPSNKVTEKGKDVELRCDPISGHTALYWYRQSLGQGLEFLIYFQGNSAPDKSGLPSDRFSAERTGGSVSTLTIQRTQQEDSAVYLCASSLATSRGYTFGSGTRLTVV.

The CDR3 nucleotides are TGTGCCTGGTCCCACCGGGACAGGGGGTACCTCTCTCAGGGTTCTAACTATGGCTACACCTTC. Translating it yields CAWSHRDRGYLSQGSNYGYTF. The chain is built from TRBV30 and TRBJ1-2; 11 bases map to TRBD1. This CDR3 is 21 amino acids long. J gave up 0 bases and V 5 bases, and 23 bases lay outside the gene matches. Germline-derived CDR1 and CDR2 are GTSNPN and SVGIG (reference sequence).

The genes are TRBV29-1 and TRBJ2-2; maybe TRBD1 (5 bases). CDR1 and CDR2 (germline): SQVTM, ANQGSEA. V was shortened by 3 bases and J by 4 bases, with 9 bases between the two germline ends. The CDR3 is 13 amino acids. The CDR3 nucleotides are TGCAGCGTTGAGGGCAGGGCCACCGGGGAGCTGTTTTTT. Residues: CSVEGRATGELFF.

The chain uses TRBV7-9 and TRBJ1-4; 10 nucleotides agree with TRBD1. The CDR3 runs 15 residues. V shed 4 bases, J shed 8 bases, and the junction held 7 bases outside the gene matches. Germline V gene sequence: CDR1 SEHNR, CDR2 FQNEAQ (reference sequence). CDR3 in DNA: TGTGCCAGCAGCTCCTCCGGGACAGGGGTCGAAAAACTGTTTTTT. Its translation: CASSSSGTGVEKLFF.

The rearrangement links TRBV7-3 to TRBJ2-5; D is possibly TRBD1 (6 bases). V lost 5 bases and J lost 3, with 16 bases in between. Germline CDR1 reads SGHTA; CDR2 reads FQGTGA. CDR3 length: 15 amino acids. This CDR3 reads CASSRTGIGKETQYF. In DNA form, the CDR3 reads TGTGCCAGCAGCCGTACAGGGATAGGGAAAGAGACCCAGTACTTC.

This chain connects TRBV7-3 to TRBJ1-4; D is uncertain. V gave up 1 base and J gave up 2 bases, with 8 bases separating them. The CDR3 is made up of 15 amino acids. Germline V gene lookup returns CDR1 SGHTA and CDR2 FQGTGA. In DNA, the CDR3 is TGTGCCAGCAGCTTAAGGCGGGCGACTAATGAAAAACTGTTTTTT. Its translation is CASSLRRATNEKLFF.

The CDR3 protein is CASSIVQGIQETQYF. The CDR3 DNA follows: TGTGCCAGCAGTATTGTCCAGGGTATCCAAGAGACCCAGTACTTC. This chain uses TRBV6-5 with TRBJ2-5, with TRBD1 as a possible D gene (5 bases). The germline V gene encodes CDR1 MNHEY and CDR2 SVGAGI. V was pared by 5 bases and J by 1 base, with 14 bases between. The CDR3 length is 15 residues.

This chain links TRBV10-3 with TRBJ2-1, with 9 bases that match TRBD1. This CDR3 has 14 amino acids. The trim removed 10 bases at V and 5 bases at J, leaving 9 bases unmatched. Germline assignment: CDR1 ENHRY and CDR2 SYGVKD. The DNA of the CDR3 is TGTGCCACTTCAACCGGGACAGGGAACAATGAGCAGTTCTTC. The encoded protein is CATSTGTGNNEQFF.

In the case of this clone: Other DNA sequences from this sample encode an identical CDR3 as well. CDR3 nucleotide sequence: TGTGCCAGTAGACTACAGGGGTACACCGGGGAGCTGTTTTTT. It yields the protein CASRLQGYTGELFF. J is TRBJ2-2 and V is TRBV11-1; TRBD1 matches at 7 bases. The CDR3 length is 14 residues. In germline, CDR1 is SGHAT, CDR2 FQDESV (reference sequence). Germline trimming cut 9 bases from V and 3 bases from J; bases unmatched to any gene: 7.

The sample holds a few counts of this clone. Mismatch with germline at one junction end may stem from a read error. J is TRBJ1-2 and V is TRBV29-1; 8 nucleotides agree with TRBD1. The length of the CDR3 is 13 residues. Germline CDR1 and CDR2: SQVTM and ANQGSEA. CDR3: CSVEEQGAAGYTF. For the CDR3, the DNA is TGCAGCGTCGAAGAGCAGGGGGCAGCTGGCTACACCTTC.

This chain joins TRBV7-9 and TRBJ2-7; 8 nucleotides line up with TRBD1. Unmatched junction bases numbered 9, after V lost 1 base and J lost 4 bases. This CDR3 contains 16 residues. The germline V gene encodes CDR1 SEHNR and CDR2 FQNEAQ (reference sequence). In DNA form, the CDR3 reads TGTGCCAGCAGCTTAGTCCCCGGACAGGGTGTTTACGAGCAGTACTTC. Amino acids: CASSLVPGQGVYEQYF.

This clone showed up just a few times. CDR3 bases: TGTGCCAGCAGCTTAGATTCTGCAACAGAGCAGTACTTC. Encoded protein: CASSLDSATEQYF. V and J are TRBV11-3 and TRBJ2-7; D gene uncertain. Per germline, CDR1 SGHNT and CDR2 YENEEA. The CDR3 runs to 13 residues. V lost 0 bases and J 7 bases, leaving 10 bases between the germline ends.

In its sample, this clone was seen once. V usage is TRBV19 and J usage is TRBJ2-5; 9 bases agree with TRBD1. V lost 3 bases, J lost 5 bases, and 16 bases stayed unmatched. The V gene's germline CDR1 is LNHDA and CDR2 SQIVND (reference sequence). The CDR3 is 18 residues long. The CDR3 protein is CASSIIGQGTAPRETQYF. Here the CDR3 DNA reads TGTGCCAGTAGTATTATAGGACAGGGGACAGCCCCGAGGGAGACCCAGTACTTC.

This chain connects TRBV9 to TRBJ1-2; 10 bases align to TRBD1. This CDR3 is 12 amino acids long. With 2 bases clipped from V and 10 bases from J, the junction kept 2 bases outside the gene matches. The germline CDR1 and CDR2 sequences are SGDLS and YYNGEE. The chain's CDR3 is CASSVGTGAYTF. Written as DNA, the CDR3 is TGTGCCAGCAGCGTGGGGACAGGGGCCTACACCTTC.

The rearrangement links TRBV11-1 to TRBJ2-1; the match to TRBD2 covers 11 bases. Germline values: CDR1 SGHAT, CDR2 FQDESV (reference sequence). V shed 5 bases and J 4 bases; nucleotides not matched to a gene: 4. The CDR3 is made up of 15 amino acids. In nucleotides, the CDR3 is TGTGCCAGCAGCCTGGGACTAGCGGATTACAATGAGCAGTTCTTC. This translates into CASSLGLADYNEQFF.

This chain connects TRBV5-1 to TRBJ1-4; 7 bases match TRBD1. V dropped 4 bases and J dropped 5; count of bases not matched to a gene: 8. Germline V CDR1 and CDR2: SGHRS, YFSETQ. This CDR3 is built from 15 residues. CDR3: CASSRQTGINEKLFF. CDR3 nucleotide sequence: TGCGCCAGCAGCCGTCAGACAGGGATAAATGAAAAACTGTTTTTT.

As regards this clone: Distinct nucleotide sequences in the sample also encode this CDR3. As DNA, the CDR3 is TGTGCCAGCAGCTTAGGACAGGGGGAGAACACTGAAGCTTTCTTT. As protein: CASSLGQGENTEAFF. V is TRBV11-3 and J is TRBJ1-1; 9 bases match TRBD1. The V gene end was trimmed by 1 base and the J gene end by 1 base; junction bases not matched to a gene: 1. This CDR3 is built from 15 residues. CDR1 and CDR2 from the germline V gene are SGHNT and YENEEA.

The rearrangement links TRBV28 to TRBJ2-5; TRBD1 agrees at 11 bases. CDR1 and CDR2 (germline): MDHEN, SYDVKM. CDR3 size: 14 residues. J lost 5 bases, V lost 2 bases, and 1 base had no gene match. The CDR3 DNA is TGTGCCAGCAGTTTAGGGACAGGGGGGGAGACCCAGTACTTC. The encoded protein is CASSLGTGGETQYF.

The CDR3, as DNA: TGCAGCAGTATGACAGGGGGCCTTGGTGAAGCTTTCTTT. Amino acids: CSSMTGGLGEAFF. This sequence joins TRBV29-1 and TRBJ1-1; 10 nucleotides line up with TRBD1. V lost 8 bases to trimming and J lost 7 bases; unmatched junction nucleotides: 10. The germline V gene has CDR1 SQVTM and CDR2 ANQGSEA. This CDR3 is built from 13 residues.

The DNA of the CDR3 is TGTGCCAGCAGCTTAGCCCGGGGGTCTGGAAACACCATATATTTT. This encodes CASSLARGSGNTIYF. The chain has TRBV7-2 and TRBJ1-3; D perhaps matches TRBD1 (5 bases). This CDR3 has 15 amino acids. Per the germline V gene, CDR1 is SGHTA and CDR2 is FQGNSA. Deletions cut 0 bases from V and 1 base from J, with 7 bases between. The full variable domain, with the rest looked up from reference TRBV7-2 and TRBJ1-3, is GAGVSQSPSNKVTEKGKDVELRCDPISGHTALYWYRQSLGQGLEFLIYFQGNSAPDKSGLPSDRFSAERTGGSVSTLTIQRTQQEDSAVYLCASSLARGSGNTIYFGEGSWLTVV.

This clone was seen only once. This CDR3 is CASRPIGINYGYTF. The DNA of the CDR3 is TGTGCCAGCAGACCTATCGGGATTAACTATGGCTACACCTTC. V and J are TRBV7-9 and TRBJ1-2; D call uncertain. The CDR3 loop spans 14 amino acids. V was pared by 6 bases and J by 1 base, with 12 bases between. CDR1 SEHNR and CDR2 FQNEAQ come from the germline V gene (reference sequence).

CDR3 DNA: TGTGCCAGCAGCTTAGTCCACACGAACACTGAAGCTTTCTTT. Its protein is CASSLVHTNTEAFF. This rearrangement joins TRBV11-2 to TRBJ1-1; no definite D call. The CDR3 runs 14 residues. Trimming pared 1 base from V and 1 base from J, leaving 7 bases between. In germline, CDR1 is SGHAT, CDR2 FQNNGV. Combining the CDR3 with reference TRBV11-2 and TRBJ1-1 gives the whole variable domain EAGVAQSPRYKIIEKRQSVAFWCNPISGHATLYWYQQILGQGPKLLIQFQNNGVVDDSQLPKDRFSAERLKGVDSTLKIQPAKLEDSAVYLCASSLVHTNTEAFFGQGTRLTVV.

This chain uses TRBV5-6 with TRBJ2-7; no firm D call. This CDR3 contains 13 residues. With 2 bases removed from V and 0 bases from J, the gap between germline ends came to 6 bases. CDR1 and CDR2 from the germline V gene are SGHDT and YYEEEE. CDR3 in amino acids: CASSFPGSYEQYF. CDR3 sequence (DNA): TGTGCCAGCAGCTTTCCAGGCTCCTACGAGCAGTACTTC.